This T cell receptor (beta chain) stems from a study of Graves' ophthalmopathy and Graves' hyperthyroidism. Exclusion criteria comprised other autoimmune diseases, uncontrolled infections, pregnancy or lactation in patients. Amplification from RNA transcripts yielded the TCR beta CDR3 regions. HTBI primers served in a first-round RT-PCR, which a second-round multiplex PCR followed. TCRdb called the multiplex PCR reads again in MiXCR, with one record for every CDR3 protein. Of hundreds of thousands of distinct CDR3 sequences in the sample, 20% to 25% were seen once. This clonotype was detected ten times or more. The ends were cut back, 4 bases at V and 5 bases at J, with 8 bases in the middle. Per the germline V gene, CDR1 is GTSNPN and CDR2 is SVGIG (reference sequence). The CDR3 has 11 residues.

Sequenced input: peripheral blood. The sequence was obtained from a woman under 30 with stable Graves' hyperthyroidism. The chain carries TRBV30 and TRBJ2-5, with D possibly TRBD1 on 5 matching bases. CDR3 sequence: CAWIPGETQYF. For the CDR3, the DNA is TGTGCCTGGATCCCAGGGGAGACCCAGTACTTC.